The sequence of this TCR beta chain was determined in a study of T-cell memory formation after mild COVID-19. Each CDR3 protein gets one entry after TCRdb re-called the 5' RACE reads with MiXCR. There are about 290,000 distinct CDR3 sequences in the sample; roughly 15% occur only once, and roughly 22% lies in the top ten. The ends were cut back, 7 bases at V and 1 base at J, with 14 bases in the middle. The CDR3 runs to 15 residues. The chain carries TRBV12-3 or TRBV12-4 and TRBJ2-4; weak D call: TRBD2 (5 bases). This sequence was found in a man younger than 35 who had mild COVID-19 (a few samples of this study predate the infection). Cell type and time point are not known. Sequences were obtained from PBMCs or a T cell subset sorted from them (not recorded which). CDR3 nucleotide sequence: TGTGCCAGCACCATTGAGGGAATCGCCAAAAACATTCAGTACTTC. It is translated as CASTIEGIAKNIQYF.